Here is one TCR beta chain with its context. Its recognized antigen is unknown. The junction differs from germline at one of its ends, possibly a read error. The data were taken from a study of tumor-infiltrating lymphocytes in primary liver carcinoma (dated by TCRdb to 2015 to 2018). About the full investigation: Between November 2015 and March 2016, a handful of patients in China with histopathologically diagnosed primary liver carcinoma had surgical resection. The study combined TCRbeta repertoire sequencing, expression microarrays and whole-exome sequencing across five regions of each liver tumor, with adjacent normal tissue and blood. Roughly 3.65 to 7.13 million productive TCRbeta reads were obtained per sample, and no significant difference in read depth was found between tissue types. Of the five patients, three men and two women aged 30 to 69 years, four had hepatocellular carcinoma and one had combined HCC and intrahepatic cholangiocarcinoma. The five patients had tumors staged T1-T3 N0M0, with maximum diameters ranging from about 4 to 10 cm. Technical replicate repertoires showed high reproducibility, with mean shared-clone rates around 0.9 and correlation coefficients above 0.95. A total of roughly 35 specimens from 5 patients went through TCRbeta repertoire sequencing, namely 25 tumor regions, 5 adjacent noncancerous liver tissues and 5 peripheral blood samples.

Using a constant-region primer and ProtoScript II reverse transcriptase, TCRbeta-specific cDNA was reverse-transcribed from approximately 0.55 ug total RNA. Three nested multiplex PCR rounds, following a slightly modified ARM-PCR procedure, were used to build the TCRbeta libraries. Each of the first two PCR rounds ran for around 10 cycles using multiplex TRBV1-TRBV30 forward primers together with a Cbeta reverse primer. Sample barcodes and Illumina adapters were added in a final 25-cycle PCR with Deep VentR polymerase. Before sequencing, amplicons between 200 and 500 bp were purified from gel using a QIAquick gel extraction kit. TCRbeta amplicons were sequenced on an Illumina HiSeq 2500 with 250-bp paired-end reads. The source study handled its data this way. Quality trimming of reads was performed with Trimmomatic v0.33, and paired reads were merged with FLASH v1.2.11 so that full CDR3 sequences could be recovered. V, D and J germline segments were assigned to the rearranged TCRbeta sequences using MiGEC v1.2.1b. Clonotype statistics and Shannon-Wiener diversity indices were computed with VDJtools v1.0.0. Except for diversity analysis, only each sample's 250 most abundant clonotypes were used in subsequent analyses to reduce sampling bias. TCRdb cleaned the public reads at Q25 with fastp, built clones with MiXCR and kept in-frame beta chains. Merged by CDR3 protein, the rows form single entries marked with the most common genes and DNA. The V and J calls come from TCRdb's annotation, not from the publication. The sample table lists about 300,000 distinct CDR3 sequences, over 55% of them with a count of one. Of the sample, 9% is held by the ten largest clones.

Blood RNA was extracted from unsorted whole blood using TRIzol reagent, and germline DNA was obtained with the DNeasy Blood & Tissue kit. Chronic HBV infection was present in the patients, and the patients were treatment-naive at sampling. Roughly 4 milliliters of peripheral blood were collected into K2EDTA tubes before surgery. CDR1 and CDR2 (MDHEN, SYDVKM) derive from the germline V gene. Reading from cysteine to phenylalanine, the CDR3 counts 14 amino acids. The retained sequence is limited to the CDR3, 42 bases, with the frame set at the first base. Study-wide conclusions, independent of this receptor: The top 250 clones accounted for a significantly greater share of the repertoire in tumors than in blood (p = 0.039). Only a few patients were included in the study, and the authors note that the findings should be validated in a larger study. Because sequencing covered only the TCR beta chain and unpaired alpha chains were not captured, true repertoire diversity is likely underestimated. Comparison of CD4+ and CD8+ T cell repertoires was precluded by the use of bulk unsorted samples. Consistent with antigen-driven expansion, pairs of tumor regions showed higher repertoire overlap (mean roughly 36%) than either tumor-adjacent pairs (approximately 17%) or tumor-blood pairs (roughly 14%).

In this chain, TRBV28 is recombined with TRBJ1-1, with 9 bases matching TRBD1. Sequences were obtained from peripheral blood. The TCR originated in a man in his forties or fifties with primary liver carcinoma and hepatitis B virus infection. This receptor has the CDR3 CASSLDRGVTEALF. The DNA sequence is given as TGTGCCAGCAGTTTGGACAGGGGAGTAACTGAAGCATTGTTT. The CDR3 plus the reference TRBV28 and TRBJ1-1 genes for the other parts give the full variable domain: DVKVTQSSRYLVKRTGEKVFLECVQDMDHENMFWYRQDPGLGLRLIYFSYDVKMKEKGDIPEGYSVSREKKERFSLILESASTNQTSMYLCASSLDRGVTEALFGQGTRLTVV.